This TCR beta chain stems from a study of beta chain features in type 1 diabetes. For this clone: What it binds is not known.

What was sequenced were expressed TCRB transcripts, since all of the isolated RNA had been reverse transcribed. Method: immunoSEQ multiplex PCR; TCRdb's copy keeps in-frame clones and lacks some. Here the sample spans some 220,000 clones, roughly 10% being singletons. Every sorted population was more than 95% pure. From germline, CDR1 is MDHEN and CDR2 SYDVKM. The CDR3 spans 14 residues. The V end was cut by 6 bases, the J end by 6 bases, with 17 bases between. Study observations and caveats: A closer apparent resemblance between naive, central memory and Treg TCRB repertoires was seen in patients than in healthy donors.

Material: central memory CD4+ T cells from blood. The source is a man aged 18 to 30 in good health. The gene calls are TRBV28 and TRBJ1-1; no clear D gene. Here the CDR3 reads CASSLSRLGPEAFF. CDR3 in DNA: TGTGCCAGCAGCCTGTCTCGCCTGGGCCCTGAAGCTTTCTTT. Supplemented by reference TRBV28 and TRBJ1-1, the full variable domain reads DVKVTQSSRYLVKRTGEKVFLECVQDMDHENMFWYRQDPGLGLRLIYFSYDVKMKEKGDIPEGYSVSREKKERFSLILESASTNQTSMYLCASSLSRLGPEAFFGQGTRLTVV.